The clone carrying this T cell receptor (beta chain) was observed at least ten times. Its antigen remains unknown. This entry comes from a study of CD8+CD57+ T cells in acquired aplastic anemia. Whole-study context: Sorting CD4+ and CD8+ cells gave DNA averaging about 3.3 ug. General study findings and limits: Patients had fewer than 35 CD8+ CDR3 sequences in common with controls (the shared set).

Both TCR beta VDJ combination and CDR3 sequence profiling were carried out. Genomic DNA was the template for this profiling. Each CDR3 protein gets one entry after TCRdb re-called the reads with MiXCR. This sample yields around 140,000 distinct CDR3 sequences, of which more than 35% are seen a single time; roughly 8.9% belongs to the top ten. The material sequenced was sorted CD4+, CD8+, or CD8+CD57+ T cells (not recorded which) from PBMCs. The receptor was isolated from a human donor in good health, serving as a control.

The CDR3 protein is CASSYRVINYGYTF. In DNA, the CDR3 is TGTGCCAGTAGTTATCGGGTCATCAACTATGGCTACACCTTC. This chain connects TRBV19 to TRBJ1-2; no reliable D call. The germline V and J ends were trimmed by 5 bases and 2 bases, with 12 bases remaining between them. Germline lookup yields CDR1 LNHDA and CDR2 SQIVND (reference sequence). This CDR3 is built from 14 residues. The full variable domain, completed using reference TRBV19 and TRBJ1-2, is DGGITQSPKYLFRKEGQNVTLSCEQNLNHDAMYWYRQDPGQGLRLIYYSQIVNDFQKGDIAEGYSVSREKKESFPLTVTSAQKNPTAFYLCASSYRVINYGYTFGSGTRLTVV.